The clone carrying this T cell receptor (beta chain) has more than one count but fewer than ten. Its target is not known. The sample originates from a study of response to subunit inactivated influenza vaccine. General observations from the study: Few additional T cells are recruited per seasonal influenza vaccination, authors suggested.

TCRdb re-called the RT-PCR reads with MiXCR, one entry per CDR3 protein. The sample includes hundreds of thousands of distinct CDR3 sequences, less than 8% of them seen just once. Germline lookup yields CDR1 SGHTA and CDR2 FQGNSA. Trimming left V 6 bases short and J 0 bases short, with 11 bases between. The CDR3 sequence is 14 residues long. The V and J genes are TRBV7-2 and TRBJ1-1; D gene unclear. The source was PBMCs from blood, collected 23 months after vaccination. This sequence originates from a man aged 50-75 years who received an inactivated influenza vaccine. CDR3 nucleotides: TGTGCCAGCAGACTTTTCATCATGAACACTGAAGCTTTCTTT. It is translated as CASRLFIMNTEAFF.